Reported below is one TCR beta chain. Its cognate antigen is unknown. Germline-derived CDR1 and CDR2 are SQVTM and ANQGSEA. V was shortened by 4 bases and J by 4 bases, with 16 bases between the two germline ends. This CDR3 spans 14 amino acids. This sample stems from a study of T cell clonotyping in hematopoietic cell transplantation. Overall study context: Samples: about 28 days before transplant, then days 30, 100 and 180 after. Study results and caveats: Recipient TCR diversity dropped after transplant; expanded clonotypes rose from day 30 to 180.

Method: immunoSEQ multiplex PCR; TCRdb's copy keeps in-frame clones and lacks some. The table shows some 14,000 clones, with around three fifths occurring only once. V gene TRBV29-1 combines with J gene TRBJ1-1; the D gene is possibly TRBD1 (5 bases). Sequencing was performed on PBMCs. This receptor was taken from a human donor who either received an allogeneic hematopoietic cell transplant for a myeloid malignancy or was a related donor (not recorded which). Some clones in this sample may be carry-over from other donors' samples. The CDR3 DNA follows: TGCAGCGTTGCAACGGGGCGGGGCGTCACTGAAGCTTTCTTT. Translating gives CSVATGRGVTEAFF.